A selection of T cell receptor beta chains follows, all from one sample in a study of PD-1 blockade in classical Hodgkin lymphoma. Libraries were prepared by immunoSEQ multiplex PCR; TCRdb keeps only in-frame clonotypes and omits some of them. The table has several thousand clones, 78% seen once. This specimen consisted of CD4+ T cells from blood, obtained at baseline. These receptor sequences come from a human donor with classical Hodgkin lymphoma. The CDR3 runs from the conserved cysteine through the conserved F or W. The D gene is left open where the match is weak. Size tells how often a clone was seen (once, few, many) or the class of an expanded clone, and some rows leave it out.

d_call: .; clone_size: .; j_call: TRBJ1-2; v_call: TRBV10-2; cdr3_nt: TGCGCCAGCAGCCTAGGGGCTAACTATGGCTACACCTTC; cdr3_aa: CASSLGANYGYTF
d_call: .; clone_size: once; j_call: TRBJ1-4; v_call: TRBV28; cdr3_nt: TGTGCCAGCCAGGAAGGCCCCACCGAAAAACTGTTTTTT; cdr3_aa: CASQEGPTEKLFF
d_call: .; clone_size: .; j_call: TRBJ1-3; v_call: TRBV9; cdr3_nt: TGTGCCAGCAGCGCGCAGGTTGGGGGAAACACCATATATTTT; cdr3_aa: CASSAQVGGNTIYF
d_call: .; clone_size: .; j_call: TRBJ2-5; v_call: TRBV15; cdr3_nt: TGTGCCACCAGTCCCGTAACAGGGATTCTAGGAGAGACCCAGTACTTC; cdr3_aa: CATSPVTGILGETQYF
d_call: TRBD1; clone_size: .; j_call: TRBJ2-3; v_call: TRBV27; cdr3_nt: TGTGCCAGCGGGGACGCAGGGGGCTCAGATACGCAGTATTTT; cdr3_aa: CASGDAGGSDTQYF
d_call: .; clone_size: .; j_call: TRBJ2-3; v_call: TRBV7-3; cdr3_nt: TGTGCCAGCAGCTTAACGGGCAAGACCACAGATACGCAGTATTTT; cdr3_aa: CASSLTGKTTDTQYF
d_call: .; clone_size: .; j_call: TRBJ2-1; v_call: TRBV11-2; cdr3_nt: TGTGCCAGCAGCTTGGAAACACTAGGTACCGATGAGCAGTTCTTC; cdr3_aa: CASSLETLGTDEQFF
d_call: TRBD2; clone_size: .; j_call: TRBJ2-7; v_call: TRBV12-5; cdr3_nt: TGTGCTAGTGCCGGGAGGGTTCCCACCTCCTACGAGCAGTACTTC; cdr3_aa: CASAGRVPTSYEQYF
d_call: TRBD1; clone_size: .; j_call: TRBJ1-1; v_call: TRBV7-8; cdr3_nt: TGTGCCAGCAGATTCTACGGACAGGGAGGGACTGAAGCTTTCTTT; cdr3_aa: CASRFYGQGGTEAFF
d_call: .; clone_size: once; j_call: TRBJ1-2; v_call: TRBV2; cdr3_nt: TGTGCCAGCAGTGAACCCGGGAACTATGGCTACACCTTC; cdr3_aa: CASSEPGNYGYTF
d_call: .; clone_size: .; j_call: TRBJ2-2; v_call: TRBV28; cdr3_nt: TGTGCCAGCAGCCCAGGGCGGGGGGAGCTGTTTTTT; cdr3_aa: CASSPGRGELFF
d_call: .; clone_size: .; j_call: TRBJ1-2; v_call: TRBV2; cdr3_nt: TGTGCCAGCAGTCCGACAGACTATGGCTACACCTTC; cdr3_aa: CASSPTDYGYTF
d_call: TRBD1; clone_size: .; j_call: TRBJ1-2; v_call: TRBV2; cdr3_nt: TGTGCCAGCAGTTTGACAGGGGCGTATGGCTACACCTTC; cdr3_aa: CASSLTGAYGYTF
d_call: .; clone_size: .; j_call: TRBJ1-2; v_call: TRBV19; cdr3_nt: TGTGCCAGTAGTATTGGGGCTAACTATGGCTACACCTTC; cdr3_aa: CASSIGANYGYTF
d_call: TRBD1; clone_size: .; j_call: TRBJ1-1; v_call: TRBV4-1; cdr3_nt: TGCGCCAGCAGCGTCCCGGGACAGTGGAACACTGAAGCTTTCTTT; cdr3_aa: CASSVPGQWNTEAFF
d_call: .; clone_size: .; j_call: TRBJ1-3; v_call: TRBV9; cdr3_nt: TGTGCCAGCAGCGAGGACGGAGGAAACACCATATATTTT; cdr3_aa: CASSEDGGNTIYF
d_call: .; clone_size: once; j_call: TRBJ2-2; v_call: TRBV4-3; cdr3_nt: TGCGCCAGCAGCCATCTAACTAGACTGGGTGACACCGGGGAGCTGTTTTTT; cdr3_aa: CASSHLTRLGDTGELFF
d_call: .; clone_size: .; j_call: TRBJ2-7; v_call: TRBV12-1; cdr3_nt: TGTGCCAGCAGCTTTGGGGGGCCGCCTAGCGGGGGGGCCGGGTCCCACGAGCAGTACTTC; cdr3_aa: CASSFGGPPSGGAGSHEQYF
d_call: .; clone_size: .; j_call: TRBJ2-1; v_call: TRBV9; cdr3_nt: TGTGCCAGCAGGGGAGTTGTAAATGAGCAGTTCTTC; cdr3_aa: CASRGVVNEQFF
d_call: .; clone_size: .; j_call: TRBJ1-1; v_call: TRBV5-4; cdr3_nt: TGTGCCAGCAGCTTGGCCGGGGCAGCGAACACTGAAGCTTTCTTT; cdr3_aa: CASSLAGAANTEAFF
d_call: TRBD2; clone_size: .; j_call: TRBJ2-5; v_call: TRBV7-7; cdr3_nt: TGTGCCAGCACCCTAGCGGCGGAAGAGACCCAGTACTTC; cdr3_aa: CASTLAAEETQYF
d_call: .; clone_size: .; j_call: TRBJ1-4; v_call: TRBV19; cdr3_nt: TGTGCCAGTAAAGGCAAGGACAGTCCCCGGGAACTGTTTTTT; cdr3_aa: CASKGKDSPRELFF
d_call: .; clone_size: once; j_call: TRBJ1-2; v_call: TRBV6-5; cdr3_nt: TGTGCCAGCAGTCGCAAGGACTATGGCTACACCTTC; cdr3_aa: CASSRKDYGYTF
d_call: .; clone_size: .; j_call: TRBJ2-7; v_call: TRBV4-3; cdr3_nt: TGCGCCAGCAGCCGATACGAGTCGGGATTTCTCCTACGATGGTCCGGGCAGTACTTC; cdr3_aa: CASSRYESGFLLRWSGQYF
d_call: .; clone_size: .; j_call: TRBJ2-7; v_call: TRBV5-8; cdr3_nt: TGTGCCAGCAGCTTGTCCACTAGCCGGGCCTACGAGCAGTACTTC; cdr3_aa: CASSLSTSRAYEQYF
d_call: .; clone_size: .; j_call: TRBJ1-5; v_call: TRBV19; cdr3_nt: TGTGCCAGTAGTATTTCTGGGAATCAGCCCCAGCATTTT; cdr3_aa: CASSISGNQPQHF
d_call: .; clone_size: .; j_call: TRBJ2-2; v_call: TRBV7-2; cdr3_nt: TGTGCCAGCAGCCCCGAAGTCCAGACCGCGAACACCGGGGAGCTGTTTTTT; cdr3_aa: CASSPEVQTANTGELFF
d_call: TRBD2; clone_size: .; j_call: TRBJ2-3; v_call: TRBV28; cdr3_nt: TGTGCCAGCAGTTTAGGAGCGGGGGGCACAGATACGCAGTATTTT; cdr3_aa: CASSLGAGGTDTQYF
d_call: .; clone_size: .; j_call: TRBJ2-3; v_call: TRBV7-2; cdr3_nt: TGTGCCAGCAGCTTATCGGGGCCCCGCACAGATACGCAGTATTTT; cdr3_aa: CASSLSGPRTDTQYF
d_call: TRBD2; clone_size: .; j_call: TRBJ2-2; v_call: TRBV15; cdr3_nt: TGTGCCACCAGACGGGCGGCGGGAGTGAACACCGGGGAGCTGTTTTTT; cdr3_aa: CATRRAAGVNTGELFF
d_call: .; clone_size: .; j_call: TRBJ1-1; v_call: TRBV19; cdr3_nt: TGTGCCAGTAGTACGCCGGACCCTTCGACTGAAGCTTTCTTT; cdr3_aa: CASSTPDPSTEAFF
d_call: .; clone_size: .; j_call: TRBJ1-1; v_call: TRBV19; cdr3_nt: TGTGCCAGTAGTATAGAGGGCAGGACGAACACTGAAGCTTTCTTT; cdr3_aa: CASSIEGRTNTEAFF
d_call: .; clone_size: .; j_call: TRBJ1-1; v_call: TRBV16; cdr3_nt: TGTGCCAGCAGCCAATCGTGGAGGAGGAACACTGAAGCTTTCTTT; cdr3_aa: CASSQSWRRNTEAFF
d_call: .; clone_size: .; j_call: TRBJ2-2; v_call: TRBV7-2; cdr3_nt: TGTGCCAGCAGCTTTGGGGGGGGCCCCGGGGAGCTGTTTTTT; cdr3_aa: CASSFGGGPGELFF
d_call: TRBD2; clone_size: few; j_call: TRBJ2-7; v_call: TRBV7-3; cdr3_nt: TGTGCCAGCAGCCCCTGGGCGGGGGGCCACGAGCAGTACTTC; cdr3_aa: CASSPWAGGHEQYF
d_call: .; clone_size: .; j_call: TRBJ2-7; v_call: TRBV30; cdr3_nt: TGTGCCTGGAGTGTTTCTGCCTACGAGCAGTACTTC; cdr3_aa: CAWSVSAYEQYF
d_call: .; clone_size: .; j_call: TRBJ2-7; v_call: TRBV28; cdr3_nt: TGTGCCAGCAGTTTTCGGAGCGCAGGGGGCGGGGAGGGGCAGTACTTC; cdr3_aa: CASSFRSAGGGEGQYF
d_call: .; clone_size: .; j_call: TRBJ1-1; v_call: TRBV28; cdr3_nt: TGTGCCAGCAGTCCCCAGGAAGGGGCGCGAGCTGAAGCTTTCTTT; cdr3_aa: CASSPQEGARAEAFF
d_call: .; clone_size: .; j_call: TRBJ2-7; v_call: TRBV28; cdr3_nt: TGTGCCAGCAGTTTAGCCCCGGACTACGAGCAGTACTTC; cdr3_aa: CASSLAPDYEQYF
d_call: TRBD2; clone_size: few; j_call: TRBJ2-1; v_call: TRBV7-9; cdr3_nt: TGTGCCAGCAGAGGGACTAGCGGGGGGCCCTACAATGAGCAGTTCTTC; cdr3_aa: CASRGTSGGPYNEQFF
d_call: .; clone_size: .; j_call: TRBJ1-1; v_call: TRBV5-1; cdr3_nt: TGCGCCAGCAGCTTGCCTATCGGGGAAAACACTGAAGCTTTCTTT; cdr3_aa: CASSLPIGENTEAFF
d_call: .; clone_size: once; j_call: TRBJ1-5; v_call: TRBV2; cdr3_nt: TGTGCCAGTGTGGAGGGCGCCGATTTGCCCCAGCATTTT; cdr3_aa: CASVEGADLPQHF
d_call: .; clone_size: .; j_call: TRBJ2-2; v_call: TRBV7-3; cdr3_nt: TGTGCCAGCAGCTTACTTACGACCGGGGAGCTGTTTTTT; cdr3_aa: CASSLLTTGELFF
d_call: .; clone_size: .; j_call: TRBJ1-1; v_call: TRBV4-1; cdr3_nt: TGCGCCAGCAGCCTAGCCCCGCGAACTGAAGCTTTCTTT; cdr3_aa: CASSLAPRTEAFF
d_call: .; clone_size: few; j_call: TRBJ1-5; v_call: TRBV4-2; cdr3_nt: TGTGCCAGCAGCGAATCTAATCAGCCCCAGCATTTT; cdr3_aa: CASSESNQPQHF
d_call: TRBD1; clone_size: .; j_call: TRBJ2-4; v_call: TRBV18; cdr3_nt: TGTGCCAGCTCACCAACCCTTACGACAGGGGGGATTCAGTACTTC; cdr3_aa: CASSPTLTTGGIQYF
d_call: TRBD1; clone_size: .; j_call: TRBJ2-7; v_call: TRBV6-1; cdr3_nt: TGTGCCAGCAGTGAAGCCGGGACAGGATCATACGAGCAGTACTTC; cdr3_aa: CASSEAGTGSYEQYF
d_call: TRBD1; clone_size: .; j_call: TRBJ1-6; v_call: TRBV10-3; cdr3_nt: TGTGCCACCGTAGACAGGGGGGATTCACCCCTCCACTTT; cdr3_aa: CATVDRGDSPLHF
d_call: TRBD2; clone_size: once; j_call: TRBJ2-3; v_call: TRBV5-1; cdr3_nt: TGCGCCAGCAGCCTTCATACTAGCGGGGGGCGTGTGCGCCTGAGCACAGATACGCAGTATTTT; cdr3_aa: CASSLHTSGGRVRLSTDTQYF
d_call: .; clone_size: .; j_call: TRBJ1-1; v_call: TRBV29-1; cdr3_nt: TGCAGCTTACTATCGGGGGTTGGCACTGAAGCTTTCTTT; cdr3_aa: CSLLSGVGTEAFF